The next 10 T cell receptor beta chains were all read from a single sample in a study of CD8 T cells in Susac syndrome. RNA was extracted with the RNeasy kit, and a quantity of roughly 0.5 to 1 ug was reverse transcribed using random hexamers. TCRdb redid the calling of the immunoSEQ multiplex PCR reads with MiXCR, one entry per CDR3 protein. Here the sample spans fewer than 350,000 distinct CDR3 sequences, 65% to 90% being singletons. Sequenced: CD8+ T cells from PBMCs. The receptors shown here come from a human donor with multiple sclerosis.

The J gene is TRBJ2-3, the V gene TRBV5-1; D not resolved. The CDR3 totals 13 residues. Germline V CDR1 and CDR2: SGHRS, YFSETQ. V was shortened by 3 bases and J by 9 bases, with 14 bases between the two germline ends. This CDR3 is CASSSIFLHTQYF. The CDR3 nucleotides read TGCGCCAGCAGCTCTATCTTCCTCCACACGCAGTATTTT. Full variable domain (outside the CDR3, taken from reference TRBV5-1 and TRBJ2-3): KAGVTQTPRYLIKTRGQQVTLSCSPISGHRSVSWYQQTPGQGLQFLFEYFSETQRNKGNFPGRFSGRQFSNSRSEMNVSTLELGDSALYLCASSSIFLHTQYFGPGTRLTVL.

The J gene is TRBJ1-3, the V gene TRBV2; TRBD1 might be the D (6 bases). V was cut by 2 bases and J by 2 bases, with 13 bases left in between. Germline loops: CDR1 SNHLY, CDR2 FYNNEI. This CDR3 has 16 amino acids. The CDR3 DNA follows: TGTGCCAGCAGTGAAATACGAACAGGGACTGGAAACACCATATATTTT. Protein product: CASSEIRTGTGNTIYF.

In its sample, this clonotype was seen once. The CDR3 end shows no conserved phenylalanine or tryptophan, and so a read error is likely. The chain links TRBV29-1 to TRBJ2-7; 7 bases agree with TRBD2. The J segment lost 2 bases and the V segment lost 5 bases, leaving 3 bases of the junction unmatched. Germline V CDR1 and CDR2: SQVTM, ANQGSEA. There are 12 residues in the CDR3. The DNA of the CDR3 is TGCAGCGTTAGCGGGGCAGCCTACGAGCAGTACCTC. It encodes CSVSGAAYEQYL.

The J gene is TRBJ2-1, the V gene TRBV14, with D maybe TRBD1 (6 bases). With 7 bases removed from V and 4 bases from J, the gap between germline ends came to 23 bases. The CDR3 runs 17 residues. The V gene's germline CDR1 is SGHDN and CDR2 FVKESK. The CDR3 is CASTTQRRQGRYNEQFF. As DNA, the CDR3 is TGTGCCAGCACCACCCAAAGGCGGCAGGGGCGATACAATGAGCAGTTCTTC.

The chain employs TRBV6-5 and TRBJ1-1; possible D gene TRBD1, 5 bases. CDR1 MNHEY and CDR2 SVGAGI come from the germline V gene. V was clipped by 2 bases and J by 5 bases, with 15 bases between them. The CDR3 covers 15 residues. CDR3 DNA sequence: TGTGCCAGCAGTTACCCCGGGACCACCGGGACTGAAGCTTTCTTT. Translating gives CASSYPGTTGTEAFF.

V is TRBV28 and J is TRBJ1-1; the D is unclear. V was cut by 1 base and J by 4 bases, with 19 bases left in between. The V gene's germline CDR1 is MDHEN and CDR2 SYDVKM. This CDR3 contains 17 residues. Here the CDR3 DNA reads TGTGCCAGCAGTTTATTTCTTGGTGCCAGTGAGATCACTGAAGCTTTCTTT. Translation gives CASSLFLGASEITEAFF.

The J gene is TRBJ1-5, the V gene TRBV28; D might be TRBD1 (5 bases). This CDR3 is 15 amino acids long. With 3 bases removed from V and 9 bases from J, the gap between germline ends came to 18 bases. Germline V gene data show CDR1 as MDHEN and CDR2 as SYDVKM. CDR3 DNA: TGTGCCAGCAGTTTGTCTTGGACACCCGTTATGCCCCAGCATTTT. Protein sequence: CASSLSWTPVMPQHF.

This sequence joins TRBV7-8 and TRBJ1-6, with D possibly being TRBD1 (5 bases). Trimming stripped 5 bases from V and 4 bases from J, with 15 bases between. The CDR3 totals 16 residues. Germline CDR1 and CDR2: SGHVS and FQNEAQ. CDR3 DNA: TGTGCCAGCAGCCAGAGGGGAAGCCAGTATAATTCACCCCTCCACTTT. Translation: CASSQRGSQYNSPLHF. Full variable domain (remainder filled in from reference TRBV7-8 and TRBJ1-6): GAGVSQSPRYKVAKRGQDVALRCDPISGHVSLFWYQQALGQGPEFLTYFQNEAQLDKSGLPSDRFFAERPEGSVSTLKIQRTQQEDSAVYLCASSQRGSQYNSPLHFGNGTRLTVT.

The chain couples TRBV6-2 or TRBV6-3 to TRBJ2-1; 7 bases align to TRBD2. The CDR3 sequence is 15 residues long. The germline V gene encodes CDR1 MNHEY and CDR2 SVGEGT. V lost 3 bases to trimming and J lost 2 bases; unmatched junction nucleotides: 4. As DNA, the CDR3 is TGTGCCAGCAGTTATGCGGGAGCGGCCTACAATGAGCAGTTCTTC. It is translated as CASSYAGAAYNEQFF.

The chain carries TRBV6-2 or TRBV6-3 and TRBJ2-7; D gene ambiguous. The CDR3 totals 15 residues. Deletions cut 6 bases from V and 2 bases from J, with 17 bases between. CDR1 and CDR2 (germline): MNHEY, SVGEGT. This CDR3 reads CASSPVSGVTYEQYF. CDR3 coding DNA: TGTGCCAGCAGCCCCGTTAGTGGGGTAACCTACGAGCAGTACTTC.